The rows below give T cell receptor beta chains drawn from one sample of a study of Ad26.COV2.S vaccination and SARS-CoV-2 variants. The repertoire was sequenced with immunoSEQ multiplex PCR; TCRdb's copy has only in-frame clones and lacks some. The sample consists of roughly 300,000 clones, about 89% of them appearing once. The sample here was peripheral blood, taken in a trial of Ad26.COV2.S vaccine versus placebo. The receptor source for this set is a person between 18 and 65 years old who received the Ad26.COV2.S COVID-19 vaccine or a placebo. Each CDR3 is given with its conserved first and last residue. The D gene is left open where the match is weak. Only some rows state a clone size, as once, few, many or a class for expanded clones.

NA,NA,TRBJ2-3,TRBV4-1,CASSQEGWPADTQYF,TGCGCCAGCAGCCAAGAAGGCTGGCCTGCAGATACGCAGTATTTT
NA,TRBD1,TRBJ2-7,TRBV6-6,CASSLFDRGIQDEQYF,TGTGCCAGCAGTTTGTTTGACAGGGGAATTCAGGACGAGCAGTACTTC
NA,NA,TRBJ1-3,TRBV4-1,CASSQDGSLFSGNTIYF,TGCGCCAGCAGCCAAGATGGAAGTTTATTCTCTGGAAACACCATATATTTT
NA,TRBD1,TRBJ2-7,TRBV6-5,CASSLDRAYEQYF,TGTGCCAGCAGTTTGGACAGGGCTTACGAGCAGTACTTC
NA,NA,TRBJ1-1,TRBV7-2,CASSPMDPNTEAFF,TGTGCCAGCAGCCCAATGGACCCGAACACTGAAGCTTTCTTT
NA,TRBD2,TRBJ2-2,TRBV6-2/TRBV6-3,CASSYGLAGGPGTGELFF,TGTGCCAGCAGTTACGGACTAGCGGGAGGGCCGGGCACCGGGGAGCTGTTTTTT
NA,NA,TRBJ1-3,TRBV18,CASSPSGTQNTIYF,TGTGCCAGCTCACCTTCCGGGACGCAAAACACCATATATTTT
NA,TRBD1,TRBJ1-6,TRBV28,CASSGGTGSDSPLHF,TGTGCCAGCAGTGGAGGGACAGGGTCCGATTCACCCCTCCACTTT
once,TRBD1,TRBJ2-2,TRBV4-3,CASKGDRGLSDTGELFF,TGCGCCAGCAAGGGGGACAGGGGGTTGTCGGACACCGGGGAGCTGTTTTTT
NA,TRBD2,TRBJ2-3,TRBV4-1,CASSQDRTSGDFTDTQYF,TGCGCCAGCAGCCAAGATCGGACTAGCGGGGACTTCACAGATACGCAGTATTTT
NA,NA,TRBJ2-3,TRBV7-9,CASSLGHTDTQYF,TGTGCCAGCAGCTTAGGGCACACAGATACGCAGTATTTT
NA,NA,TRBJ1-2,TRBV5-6,CASSLAGVSYGYTF,TGTGCCAGCAGCTTGGCCGGTGTATCCTATGGCTACACCTTC
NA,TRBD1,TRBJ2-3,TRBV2,CASSEGGTGSTDTQYF,TGTGCCAGCAGTGAAGGAGGGACAGGTAGCACAGATACGCAGTATTTT
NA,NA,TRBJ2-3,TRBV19,CASSILGTETDTQYF,TGTGCCAGTAGTATTTTGGGAACGGAGACAGATACGCAGTATTTT
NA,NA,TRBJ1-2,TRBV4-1,CASRGGLGYTF,TGCGCCAGCCGTGGGGGGCTAGGCTACACCTTC
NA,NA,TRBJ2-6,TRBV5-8,CASSKEGSGANVLTF,TGTGCCAGCAGTAAAGAGGGCTCTGGGGCCAACGTCCTGACTTTC
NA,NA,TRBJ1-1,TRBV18,CASSPPAGETEAFF,TGTGCCAGCTCACCACCGGCGGGTGAAACTGAAGCTTTCTTT
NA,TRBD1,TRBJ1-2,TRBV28,CATQNGQGDGYTF,TGTGCCACCCAAAACGGACAGGGGGATGGCTACACCTTC
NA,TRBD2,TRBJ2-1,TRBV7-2,CASNRVAGGEQFF,TGTGCCAGCAACCGGGTGGCGGGGGGCGAGCAGTTCTTC
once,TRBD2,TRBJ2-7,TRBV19,CASSIFAGGNYEQYF,TGTGCCAGTAGTATCTTCGCGGGAGGGAACTACGAGCAGTACTTC
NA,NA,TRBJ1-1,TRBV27,CASSLRPTTEAFF,TGTGCCAGCAGTTTAAGACCCACCACTGAAGCTTTCTTT
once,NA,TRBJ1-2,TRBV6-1,CASSEGLLTYGYTF,TGTGCCAGCAGTGAAGGGTTGCTTACCTATGGCTACACCTTC
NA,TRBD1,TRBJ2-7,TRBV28,CASSRGTGYYEQYF,TGTGCCAGCAGTAGGGGGACAGGGTATTACGAGCAGTACTTC
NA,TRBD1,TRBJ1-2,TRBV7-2,CASSLRDSESGGYTF,TGTGCCAGCAGCTTACGGGACAGCGAGTCGGGCGGCTACACCTTC
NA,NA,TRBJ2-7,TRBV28,CASSLRLGELSYEQYF,TGTGCCAGCAGTTTACGCTTGGGGGAGCTCTCCTACGAGCAGTACTTC
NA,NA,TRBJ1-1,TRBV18,CASSPSGGGSGGAFF,TGTGCCAGCTCACCTTCTGGGGGGGGATCAGGAGGAGCTTTCTTT
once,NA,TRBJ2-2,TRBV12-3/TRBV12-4,CASSSSIGELFF,TGTGCCAGCAGTTCAAGCATCGGGGAGCTGTTTTTT
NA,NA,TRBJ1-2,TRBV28,CASSLMVSDANYGYTF,TGTGCCAGCAGTTTAATGGTCAGTGATGCTAACTATGGCTACACCTTC
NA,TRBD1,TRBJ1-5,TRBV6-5,CASSTQGVVNQPQHF,TGTGCCAGCAGTACGCAGGGGGTAGTCAATCAGCCCCAGCATTTT
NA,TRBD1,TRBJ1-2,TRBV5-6,CASSRQGAGGYTF,TGTGCCAGCAGCCGCCAGGGGGCGGGGGGCTACACCTTC
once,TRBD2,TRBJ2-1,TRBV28,CASTSTSGSSYNEQFF,TGTGCCAGCACATCAACTAGCGGGAGCTCCTACAATGAGCAGTTCTTC
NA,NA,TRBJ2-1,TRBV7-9,CASSRPYPEVSNEQFF,TGTGCCAGCAGCCGGCCCTACCCGGAGGTCTCCAATGAGCAGTTCTTC
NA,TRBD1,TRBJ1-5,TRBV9,CASSGTGHQPQHF,TGTGCCAGCAGCGGGACAGGCCATCAGCCCCAGCATTTT
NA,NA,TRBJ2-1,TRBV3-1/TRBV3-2,CASSQDTEQFF,TGTGCCAGCAGCCAAGATACTGAGCAGTTCTTC
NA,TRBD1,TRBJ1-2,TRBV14,CASSLGQGDGYGYTF,TGTGCCAGCAGCTTGGGACAGGGGGACGGCTATGGCTACACCTTC
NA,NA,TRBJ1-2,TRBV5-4,CASSNLGSRYTF,TGTGCCAGCAGCAACCTAGGGAGCCGCTACACCTTC